The 14 T cell receptor beta chains in this list originate from one sample, sequenced in a study of blood T cell repertoires in COVID-19. Data came from immunoSEQ multiplex PCR; TCRdb stores just in-frame clones and leaves some out. The profile covers roughly 190,000 clones, with around 90% appearing a single time and approximately 0.5% taken by the ten largest. Sequences were obtained from peripheral blood. The origin of the receptors is a man between 45 and 60 years old with acute or convalescent COVID-19.

The chain has TRBV27 and TRBJ1-5; D is ambiguous. Germline V CDR1 and CDR2: MNHEY, SMNVEV (reference sequence). Trimming took off 2 bases at V and 3 bases at J, with 11 bases between the two ends. This CDR3 has 15 residues. The CDR3 nucleotides are TGTGCCAGCAGTTTAGGAGCAGAGACCAATCAGCCCCAGCATTTT. As protein: CASSLGAETNQPQHF.

This clone was detected only once. The chain's CDR3 is CASSESGGSYTEAFF. The CDR3 DNA reads TGTGCCAGCAGTGAAAGCGGGGGCAGTTACACTGAAGCTTTCTTT. This rearrangement joins TRBV2 to TRBJ1-1, with D perhaps TRBD1 (6 bases). The CDR3 length is 15 residues. Trimming pared 2 bases from V and 3 bases from J, leaving 13 bases between. Germline CDR1 and CDR2: SNHLY and FYNNEI.

This clone was detected once. This chain uses TRBV28 with TRBJ2-7; D is possibly TRBD2 (7 bases). The CDR3 has 15 amino acids. From germline, CDR1 is MDHEN and CDR2 SYDVKM. Trimming left V 8 bases short and J 2 bases short, with 19 bases between. The CDR3 reads CASRAHAGATYEQYF. For the CDR3, the DNA is TGTGCCAGCCGAGCCCATGCGGGGGCAACCTACGAGCAGTACTTC.

Concerning this clone itself: Mismatch with germline at one junction end may stem from a read error. The CDR3 protein is CSAEDTGMGSEQYF. The CDR3 DNA reads TGCAGCGCTGAAGACACAGGGATGGGCTCCGAGCAGTACTTC. This chain connects TRBV29-1 to TRBJ2-7, with D tentatively TRBD1 (6 bases). CDR3 length: 14 residues. Germline values: CDR1 SQVTM, CDR2 ANQGSEA.

The chain employs TRBV9 and TRBJ2-3; D remains unclear. Germline V gene lookup returns CDR1 SGDLS and CDR2 YYNGEE. The CDR3 consists of 13 residues. The V end was cut by 1 base, the J end by 0 bases, with 3 bases between. CDR3 region: CASSVSSTDTQYF. Written as DNA, the CDR3 is TGTGCCAGCAGCGTATCTAGCACAGATACGCAGTATTTT.

The rearrangement joins TRBV5-8 to TRBJ1-3; weak D call: TRBD1 (5 bases). The V gene's germline CDR1 is SGHTS and CDR2 YDEGEE. Trimming pared 1 base from V and 1 base from J, leaving 12 bases between. The CDR3 has 16 amino acids. As DNA, the CDR3 is TGTGCCAGCAGCTTGTATGGTTCAGGGTCTGGAAACACCATATATTTT. It translates to CASSLYGSGSGNTIYF.

The gene calls are TRBV5-1 and TRBJ1-4; no reliable D call. From germline, CDR1 is SGHRS and CDR2 YFSETQ. This CDR3 has 15 amino acids. V was shortened by 0 bases and J by 5 bases, with 11 bases between the two germline ends. This chain's CDR3 is CASSLGANRNEKLFF. The CDR3 nucleotides read TGCGCCAGCAGCTTGGGAGCAAACAGAAATGAAAAACTGTTTTTT.

This chain links TRBV9 with TRBJ2-1, with TRBD1 matching over 7 bases. J lost 4 bases, V lost 2 bases, and 6 bases had no gene match. The germline V gene encodes CDR1 SGDLS and CDR2 YYNGEE. The CDR3 has 15 amino acids. CDR3 sequence: CASSVSNRGYNEQFF. As DNA, the CDR3 is TGTGCCAGCAGCGTTTCAAACAGGGGTTACAATGAGCAGTTCTTC.

This chain uses TRBV7-9 with TRBJ1-4; 7 bases match TRBD1. V shed 5 bases, J shed 4 bases, and the junction held 13 bases outside the gene matches. In germline, CDR1 is SEHNR, CDR2 FQNEAQ (reference sequence). This CDR3 comprises 17 residues. CDR3 region: CASSPKTGITDNEKLFF. CDR3 nucleotides: TGTGCCAGCAGCCCTAAGACAGGGATTACTGATAATGAAAAACTGTTTTTT.

This rearrangement joins TRBV27 to TRBJ2-1; 14 bases line up with TRBD2. The CDR3 totals 15 residues. Trimming took 6 bases from V and 5 from J; bases not matched to a gene: 3. CDR1 is MNHEY and CDR2 is SMNVEV in the germline V gene (reference sequence). In nucleotides, the CDR3 is TGTGCCAGCAGGGGGACTAGCGGGAGAAACAATGAGCAGTTCTTC. Translated: CASRGTSGRNNEQFF.

The V call is TRBV19, the J call TRBJ1-5, with 11 nucleotides matching TRBD1. CDR3 length: 17 residues. J lost 2 bases, V lost 8 bases, and 11 bases had no gene match. Germline CDR1 and CDR2: LNHDA and SQIVND (reference sequence). The CDR3 here is CASHRDRGDRGNQPQHF. The CDR3 region has the DNA TGTGCCAGTCACCGGGACAGGGGGGATCGGGGCAATCAGCCCCAGCATTTT.

The J gene is TRBJ1-2, the V gene TRBV7-9; 9 bases are shared with TRBD1. The CDR3 spans 13 residues. After removal of 2 bases from V and 8 bases from J, the junction contained 3 bases not matched to a gene. Germline loops: CDR1 SEHNR, CDR2 FQNEAQ (reference sequence). CDR3 nucleotide sequence: TGTGCCAGCAGCTTATGGACAGGGGACGGCTACACCTTC. Translation gives CASSLWTGDGYTF.

J is TRBJ2-5 and V is TRBV7-3; TRBD1 is a possible D gene (5 bases). The CDR3 has 14 amino acids. Germline CDR1 and CDR2: SGHTA and FQGTGA. V lost 5 bases, J lost 5 bases, and 15 bases lay in between. The CDR3 nucleotides read TGTGCCAGCAGCCAAGGGGTCGGGTCGGAGACCCAGTACTTC. Translated, it gives CASSQGVGSETQYF.

The V gene is TRBV27, the J gene TRBJ2-7; D unclear. Germline CDR1 and CDR2: MNHEY and SMNVEV (reference sequence). The CDR3 length is 15 residues. V was cut by 5 bases and J by 0 bases, with 14 bases left in between. The CDR3 loop is CASSLKLKSSYEQYF. The DNA of the CDR3 is TGTGCCAGCAGTCTCAAACTCAAAAGCTCCTACGAGCAGTACTTC.